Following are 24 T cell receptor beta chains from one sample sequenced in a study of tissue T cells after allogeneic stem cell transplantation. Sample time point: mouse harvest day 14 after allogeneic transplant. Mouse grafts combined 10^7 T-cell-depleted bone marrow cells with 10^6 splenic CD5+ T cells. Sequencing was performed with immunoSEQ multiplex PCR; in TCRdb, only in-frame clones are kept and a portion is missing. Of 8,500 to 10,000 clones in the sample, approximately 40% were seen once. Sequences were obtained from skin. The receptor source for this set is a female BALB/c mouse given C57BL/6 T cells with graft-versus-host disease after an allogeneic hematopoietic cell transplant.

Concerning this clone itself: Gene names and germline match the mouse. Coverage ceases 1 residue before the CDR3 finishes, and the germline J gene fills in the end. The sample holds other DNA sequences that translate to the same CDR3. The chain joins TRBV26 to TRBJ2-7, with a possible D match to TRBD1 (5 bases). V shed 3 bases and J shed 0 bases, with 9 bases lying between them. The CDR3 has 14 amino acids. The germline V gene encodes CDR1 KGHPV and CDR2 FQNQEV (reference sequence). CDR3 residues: CASSLGQSSYEQYF. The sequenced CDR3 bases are TGTGCCAGCAGTCTAGGACAAAGCTCCTATGAACAGTAC. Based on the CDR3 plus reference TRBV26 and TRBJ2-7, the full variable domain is NSKVIQTPRYLVKGQGQKAKMRCIPEKGHPVVFWYQQNKNNEFKFLINFQNQEVLQQIDMTEKRFSAECPSNSPCSLEIQSSEAGDSALYLCASSLGQSSYEQYFGPGTRLTVL.

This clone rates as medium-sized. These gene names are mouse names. The CDR3 bases that were read are TGTGCCAGCAGTCCCCTCTGGGGGGGTCCCCCAGAAACGCTGTAT. Protein: CASSPLWGGPPETLY. The whole CDR3 protein is CASSPLWGGPPETLYF. This rearrangement joins TRBV26 to TRBJ2-3, with 9 bases fitting TRBD2. The read ends 1 residue shy of where the CDR3 ends; the end is completed using the germline J gene. The germline V gene has CDR1 KGHPV and CDR2 FQNQEV (reference sequence). The CDR3 has 16 residues. Trimming took 4 bases from V and 4 from J; bases not matched to a gene: 9.

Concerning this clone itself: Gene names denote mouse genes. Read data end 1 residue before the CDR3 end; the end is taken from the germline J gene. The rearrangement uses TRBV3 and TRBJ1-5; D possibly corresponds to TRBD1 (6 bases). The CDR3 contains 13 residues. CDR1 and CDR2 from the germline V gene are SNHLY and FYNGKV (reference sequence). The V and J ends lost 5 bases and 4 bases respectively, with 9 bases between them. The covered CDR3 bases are TGTGCCAGCAGCCTACAGGGAAACCAGGCTCCGCTT. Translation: CASSLQGNQAPL. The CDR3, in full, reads CASSLQGNQAPLF.

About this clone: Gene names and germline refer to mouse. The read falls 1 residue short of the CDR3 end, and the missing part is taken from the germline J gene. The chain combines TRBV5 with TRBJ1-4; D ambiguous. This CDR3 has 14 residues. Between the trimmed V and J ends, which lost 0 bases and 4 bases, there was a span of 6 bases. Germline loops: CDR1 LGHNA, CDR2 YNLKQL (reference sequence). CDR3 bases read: TGTGCCAGCAGCCAAGATGACAACAACGAAAGATTATTT. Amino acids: CASSQDDNNERLF. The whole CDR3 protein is CASSQDDNNERLFF.

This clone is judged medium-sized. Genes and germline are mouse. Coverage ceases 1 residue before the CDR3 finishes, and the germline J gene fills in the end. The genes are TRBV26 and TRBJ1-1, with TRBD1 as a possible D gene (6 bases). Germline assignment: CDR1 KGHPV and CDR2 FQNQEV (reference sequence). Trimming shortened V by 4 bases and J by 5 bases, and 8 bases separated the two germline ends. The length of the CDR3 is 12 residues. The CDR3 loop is CASSRQGTEVFF. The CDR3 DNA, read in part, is TGTGCCAGCAGTCGGCAGGGGACAGAAGTCTTC.

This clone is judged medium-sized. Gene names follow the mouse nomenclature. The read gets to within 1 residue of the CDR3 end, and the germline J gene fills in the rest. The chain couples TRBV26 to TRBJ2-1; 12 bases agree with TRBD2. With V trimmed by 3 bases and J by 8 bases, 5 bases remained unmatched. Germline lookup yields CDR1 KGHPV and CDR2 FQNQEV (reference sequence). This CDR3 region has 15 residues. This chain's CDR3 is CASSLDWGGATEQFF. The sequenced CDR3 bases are TGTGCCAGCAGTCTCGACTGGGGGGGCGCGACTGAGCAGTTC.

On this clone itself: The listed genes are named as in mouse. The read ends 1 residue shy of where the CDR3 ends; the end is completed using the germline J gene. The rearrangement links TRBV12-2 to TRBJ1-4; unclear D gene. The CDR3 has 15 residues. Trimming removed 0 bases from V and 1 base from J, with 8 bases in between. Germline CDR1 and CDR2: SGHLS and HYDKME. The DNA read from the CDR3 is TGTGCCAGCTCTCTCGGCGGAAATTCCAACGAAAGATTATTT. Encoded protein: CASSLGGNSNERLF. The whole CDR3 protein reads CASSLGGNSNERLFF. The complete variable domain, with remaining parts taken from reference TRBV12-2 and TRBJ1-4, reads NSGVVQSPRYIIKGKGERSILKCIPISGHLSVAWYQQTQGQELKFFIQHYDKMERDKGNLPSRFSVQQFDDYHSEMNMSALELEDSAVYFCASSLGGNSNERLFFGHGTKLSVL.

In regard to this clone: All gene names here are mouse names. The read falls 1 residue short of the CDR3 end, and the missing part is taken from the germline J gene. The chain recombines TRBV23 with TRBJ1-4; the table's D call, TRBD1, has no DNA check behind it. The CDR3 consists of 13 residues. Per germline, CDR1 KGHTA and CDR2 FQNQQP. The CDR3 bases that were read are TGCTCCAGCAGTCAATCGAGGGTCGAAAGATTATTT. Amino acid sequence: CSSSQSRVERLF. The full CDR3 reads CSSSQSRVERLFF.

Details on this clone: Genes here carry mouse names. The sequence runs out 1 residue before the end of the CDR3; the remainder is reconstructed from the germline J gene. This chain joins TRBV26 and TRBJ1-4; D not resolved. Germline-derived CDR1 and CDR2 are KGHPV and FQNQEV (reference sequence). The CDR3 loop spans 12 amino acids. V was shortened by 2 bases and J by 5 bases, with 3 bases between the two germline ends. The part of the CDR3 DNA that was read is TGTGCCAGCAGTCTGGGGAACGAAAGATTATTT. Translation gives CASSLGNERLF. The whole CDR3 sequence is CASSLGNERLFF.

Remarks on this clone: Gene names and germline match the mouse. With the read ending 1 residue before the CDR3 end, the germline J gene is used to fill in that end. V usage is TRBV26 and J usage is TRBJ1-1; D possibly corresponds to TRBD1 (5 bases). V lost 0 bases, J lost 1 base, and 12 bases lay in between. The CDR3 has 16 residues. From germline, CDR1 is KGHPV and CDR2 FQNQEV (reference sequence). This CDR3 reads CASSLSRGAGNTEVFF. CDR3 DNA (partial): TGTGCCAGCAGTCTGTCAAGGGGCGCGGGGAACACAGAAGTCTTC.

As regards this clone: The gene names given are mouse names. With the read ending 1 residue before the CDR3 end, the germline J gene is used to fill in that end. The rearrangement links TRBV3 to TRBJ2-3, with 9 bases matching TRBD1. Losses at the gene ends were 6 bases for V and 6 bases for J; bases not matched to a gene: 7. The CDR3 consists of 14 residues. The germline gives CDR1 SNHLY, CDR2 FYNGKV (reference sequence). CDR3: CASRAGTGKETLYF. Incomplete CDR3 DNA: TGTGCCAGCAGGGCCGGGACAGGGAAGGAAACGCTGTAT.

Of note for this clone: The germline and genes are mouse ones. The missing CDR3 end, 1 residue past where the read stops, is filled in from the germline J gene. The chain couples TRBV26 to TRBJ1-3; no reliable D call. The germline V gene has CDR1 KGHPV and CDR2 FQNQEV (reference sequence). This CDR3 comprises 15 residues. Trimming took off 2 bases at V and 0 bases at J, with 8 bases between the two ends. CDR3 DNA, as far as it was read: TGTGCCAGCAGTCTGGGGCCGTATTCTGGAAATACGCTCTAT. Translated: CASSLGPYSGNTLY. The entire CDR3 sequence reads CASSLGPYSGNTLYF. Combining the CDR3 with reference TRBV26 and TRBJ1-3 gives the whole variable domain NSKVIQTPRYLVKGQGQKAKMRCIPEKGHPVVFWYQQNKNNEFKFLINFQNQEVLQQIDMTEKRFSAECPSNSPCSLEIQSSEAGDSALYLCASSLGPYSGNTLYFGEGSRLIVV.

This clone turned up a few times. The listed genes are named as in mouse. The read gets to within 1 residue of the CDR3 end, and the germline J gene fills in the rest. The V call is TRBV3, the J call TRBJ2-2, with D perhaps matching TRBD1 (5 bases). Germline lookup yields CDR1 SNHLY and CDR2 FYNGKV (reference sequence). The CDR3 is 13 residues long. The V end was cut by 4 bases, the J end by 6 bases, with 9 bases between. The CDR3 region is CASSSQGPGQLYF. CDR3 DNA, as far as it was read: TGTGCCAGCAGCTCTCAGGGCCCCGGGCAGCTCTAC.

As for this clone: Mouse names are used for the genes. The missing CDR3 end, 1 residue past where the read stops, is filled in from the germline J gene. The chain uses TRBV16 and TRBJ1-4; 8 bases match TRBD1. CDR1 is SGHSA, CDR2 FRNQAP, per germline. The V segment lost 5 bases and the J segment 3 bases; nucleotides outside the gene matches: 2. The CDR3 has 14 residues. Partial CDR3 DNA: TGTGCAAGCAGCAGACAGGGGACCAACGAAAGATTATTT. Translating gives CASSRQGTNERLF. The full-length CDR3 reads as CASSRQGTNERLFF.

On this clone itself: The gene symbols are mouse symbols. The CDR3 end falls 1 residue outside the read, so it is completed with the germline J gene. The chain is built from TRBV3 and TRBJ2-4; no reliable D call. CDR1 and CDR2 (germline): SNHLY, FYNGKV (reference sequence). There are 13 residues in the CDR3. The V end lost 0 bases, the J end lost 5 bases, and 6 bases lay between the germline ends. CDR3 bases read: TGTGCCAGCAGCTTAGCAGGGTTAAACACCTTGTAC. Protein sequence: CASSLAGLNTLY. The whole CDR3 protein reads CASSLAGLNTLYF.

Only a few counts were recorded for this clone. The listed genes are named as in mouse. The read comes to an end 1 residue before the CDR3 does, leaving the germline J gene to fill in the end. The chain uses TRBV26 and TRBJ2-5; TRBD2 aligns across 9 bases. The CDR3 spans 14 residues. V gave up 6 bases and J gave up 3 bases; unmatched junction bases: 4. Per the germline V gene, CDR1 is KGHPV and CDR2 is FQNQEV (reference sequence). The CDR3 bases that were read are TGTGCCAGCAGCCCGACTGGGGGTCAAGACACCCAGTAC. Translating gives CASSPTGGQDTQY. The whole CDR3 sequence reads CASSPTGGQDTQYF.

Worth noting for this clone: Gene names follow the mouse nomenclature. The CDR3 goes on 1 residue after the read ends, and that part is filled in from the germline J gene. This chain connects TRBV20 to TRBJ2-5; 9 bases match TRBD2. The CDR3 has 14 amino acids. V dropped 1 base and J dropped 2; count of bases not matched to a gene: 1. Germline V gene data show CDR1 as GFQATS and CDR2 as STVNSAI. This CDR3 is CGARAGGVQDTQYF. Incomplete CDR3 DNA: TGTGGTGCTAGGGCTGGGGGGGTCCAAGACACCCAGTAC.

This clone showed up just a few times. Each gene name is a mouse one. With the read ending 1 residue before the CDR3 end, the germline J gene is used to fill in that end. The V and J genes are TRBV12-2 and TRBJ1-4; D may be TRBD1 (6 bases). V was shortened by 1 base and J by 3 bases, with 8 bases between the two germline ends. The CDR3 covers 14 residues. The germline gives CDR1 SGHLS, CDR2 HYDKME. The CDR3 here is CASSLGGANERLFF. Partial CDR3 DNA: TGTGCCAGCTCTCTAGGGGGGGCCAACGAAAGATTATTT.

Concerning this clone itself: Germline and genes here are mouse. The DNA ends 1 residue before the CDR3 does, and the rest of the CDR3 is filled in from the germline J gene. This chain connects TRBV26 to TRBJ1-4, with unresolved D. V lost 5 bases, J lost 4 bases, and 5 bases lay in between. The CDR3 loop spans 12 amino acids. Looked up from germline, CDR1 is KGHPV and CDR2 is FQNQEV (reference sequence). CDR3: CASSSINERLFF. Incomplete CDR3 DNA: TGTGCCAGCAGTTCAATCAACGAAAGATTATTT.

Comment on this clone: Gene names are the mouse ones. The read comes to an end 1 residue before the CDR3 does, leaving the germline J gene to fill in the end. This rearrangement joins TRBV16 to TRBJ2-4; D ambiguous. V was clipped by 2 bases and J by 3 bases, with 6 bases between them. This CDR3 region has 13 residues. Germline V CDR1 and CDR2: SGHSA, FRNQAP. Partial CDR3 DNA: TGTGCAAGCAGCTTAATCCAGCAAAACACCTTGTAC. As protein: CASSLIQQNTLY. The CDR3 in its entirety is CASSLIQQNTLYF.

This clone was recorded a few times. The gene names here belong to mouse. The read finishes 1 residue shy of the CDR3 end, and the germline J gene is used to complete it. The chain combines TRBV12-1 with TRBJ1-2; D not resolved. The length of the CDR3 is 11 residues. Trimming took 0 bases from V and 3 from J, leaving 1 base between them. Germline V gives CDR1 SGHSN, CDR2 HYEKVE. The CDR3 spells CASSLDSDYTF. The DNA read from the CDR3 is TGTGCCAGCTCTCTCGACTCCGACTACACC. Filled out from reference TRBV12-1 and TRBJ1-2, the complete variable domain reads DSGVVQSPRHIIKEKGGRSVLTCIPISGHSNVVWYQQTLGKELKFLIQHYEKVERDKGFLPSRFSVQQFDDYHSEMNMSALELEDSAMYFCASSLDSDYTFGSGTRLLVI.

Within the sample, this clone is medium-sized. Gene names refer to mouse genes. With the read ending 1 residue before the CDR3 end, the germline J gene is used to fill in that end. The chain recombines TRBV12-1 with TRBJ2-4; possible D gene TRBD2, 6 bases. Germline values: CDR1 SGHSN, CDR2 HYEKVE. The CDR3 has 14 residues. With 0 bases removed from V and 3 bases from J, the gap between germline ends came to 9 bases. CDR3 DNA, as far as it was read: TGTGCCAGCTCTCTCGGACTGAGCCAAAACACCTTGTAC. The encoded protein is CASSLGLSQNTLY. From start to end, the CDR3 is CASSLGLSQNTLYF.

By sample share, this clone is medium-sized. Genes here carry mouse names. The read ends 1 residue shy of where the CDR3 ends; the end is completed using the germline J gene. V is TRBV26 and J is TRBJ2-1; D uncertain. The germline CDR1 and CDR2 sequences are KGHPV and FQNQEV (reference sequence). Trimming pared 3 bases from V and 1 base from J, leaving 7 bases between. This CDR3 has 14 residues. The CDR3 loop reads CASSLGRNYAEQFF. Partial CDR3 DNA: TGTGCCAGCAGTCTTGGCAGAAACTATGCTGAGCAGTTC. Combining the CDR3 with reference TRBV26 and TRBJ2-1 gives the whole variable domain NSKVIQTPRYLVKGQGQKAKMRCIPEKGHPVVFWYQQNKNNEFKFLINFQNQEVLQQIDMTEKRFSAECPSNSPCSLEIQSSEAGDSALYLCASSLGRNYAEQFFGPGTRLTVL.

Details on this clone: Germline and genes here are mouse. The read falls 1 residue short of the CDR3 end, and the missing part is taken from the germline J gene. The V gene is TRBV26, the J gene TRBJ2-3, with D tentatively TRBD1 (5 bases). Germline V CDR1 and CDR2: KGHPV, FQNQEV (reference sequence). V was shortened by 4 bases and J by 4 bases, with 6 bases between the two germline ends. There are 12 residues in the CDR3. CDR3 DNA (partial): TGTGCCAGCAGTCGGACAACAGAAACGCTGTAT. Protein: CASSRTTETLY. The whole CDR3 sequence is CASSRTTETLYF. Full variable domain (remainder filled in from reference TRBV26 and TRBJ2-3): NSKVIQTPRYLVKGQGQKAKMRCIPEKGHPVVFWYQQNKNNEFKFLINFQNQEVLQQIDMTEKRFSAECPSNSPCSLEIQSSEAGDSALYLCASSRTTETLYFGSGTRLTVL.